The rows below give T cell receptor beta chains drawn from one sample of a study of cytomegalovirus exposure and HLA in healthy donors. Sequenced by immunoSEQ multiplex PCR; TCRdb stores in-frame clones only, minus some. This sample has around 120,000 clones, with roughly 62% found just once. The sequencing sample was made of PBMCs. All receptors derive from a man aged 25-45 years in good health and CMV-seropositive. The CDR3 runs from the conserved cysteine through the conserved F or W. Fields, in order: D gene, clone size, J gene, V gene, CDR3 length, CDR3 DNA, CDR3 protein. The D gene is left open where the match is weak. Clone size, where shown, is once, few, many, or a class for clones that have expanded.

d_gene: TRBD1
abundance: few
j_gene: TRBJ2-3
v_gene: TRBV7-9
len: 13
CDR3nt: TGTGCCAGCAGCCTAAGGGGGCAGGGTACGCAGTATTTT
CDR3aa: CASSLRGQGTQYF

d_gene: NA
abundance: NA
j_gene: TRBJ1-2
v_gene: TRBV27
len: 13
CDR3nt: TGTGCCAGCAGTCGATCAGGGGAGTATGGCTACACCTTC
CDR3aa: CASSRSGEYGYTF

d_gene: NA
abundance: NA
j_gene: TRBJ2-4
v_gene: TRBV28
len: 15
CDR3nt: TGTGCCAGCAGTTTGGCAGGGGATTCCAAAAACATTCAGTACTTC
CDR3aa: CASSLAGDSKNIQYF

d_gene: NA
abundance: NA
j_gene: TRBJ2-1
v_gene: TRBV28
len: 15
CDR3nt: TGTGCCAGCAGTTTACAGGCAACACGGGGCAATGAGCAGTTCTTC
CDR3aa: CASSLQATRGNEQFF

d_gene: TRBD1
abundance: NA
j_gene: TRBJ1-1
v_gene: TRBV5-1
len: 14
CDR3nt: TGCGCCAGCAGCTTCCGGGACAGGCTCACTGAAGCTTTCTTT
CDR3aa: CASSFRDRLTEAFF

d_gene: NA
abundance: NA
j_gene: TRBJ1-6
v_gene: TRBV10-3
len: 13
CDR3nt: TGTGCCATCAGTGAGACAGTCATCAAGGCCCTCCACTTT
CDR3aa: CAISETVIKALHF

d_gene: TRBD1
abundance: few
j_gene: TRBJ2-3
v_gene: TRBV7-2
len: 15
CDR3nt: TGTGCCAGCAGCCTCAAAATTACAGGGGCAGATACGCAGTATTTT
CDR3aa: CASSLKITGADTQYF

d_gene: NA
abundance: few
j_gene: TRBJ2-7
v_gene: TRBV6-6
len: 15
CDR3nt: TGTGCCAGCTCCCTCAGGGCAGGGATAAGCTACGAGCAGTACTTC
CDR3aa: CASSLRAGISYEQYF

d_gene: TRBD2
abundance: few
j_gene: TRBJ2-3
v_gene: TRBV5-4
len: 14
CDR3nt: TGTGCCAGCAGCTTCGGGGGGAGCACAGATACGCAGTATTTT
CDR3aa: CASSFGGSTDTQYF

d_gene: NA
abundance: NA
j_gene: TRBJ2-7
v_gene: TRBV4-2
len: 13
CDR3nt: TGTGCCAGCAGCCAACGGGAATCCTACGAGCAGTACTTC
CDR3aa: CASSQRESYEQYF

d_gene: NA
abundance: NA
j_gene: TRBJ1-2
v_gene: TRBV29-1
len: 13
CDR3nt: TGCAGCGGTAGCTTACCCGGCGCCTATGGCTACACCTTC
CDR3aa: CSGSLPGAYGYTF

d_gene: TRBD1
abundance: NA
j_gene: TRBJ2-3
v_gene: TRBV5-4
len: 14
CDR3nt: TGTGCCAGCAGGGGGACAGGGAGTGGGGATACGCAGTATTTT
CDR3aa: CASRGTGSGDTQYF

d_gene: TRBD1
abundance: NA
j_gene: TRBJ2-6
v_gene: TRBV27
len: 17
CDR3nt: TGTGCCAGCAGTAGGAGGGACAGGACCTCTGGGGCCAACGTCCTGACTTTC
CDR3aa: CASSRRDRTSGANVLTF

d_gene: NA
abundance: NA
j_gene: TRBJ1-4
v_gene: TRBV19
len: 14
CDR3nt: TGTGCCAGTAAAGATGGGGGCATCCATGAAAAACTGTTTTTT
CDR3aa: CASKDGGIHEKLFF

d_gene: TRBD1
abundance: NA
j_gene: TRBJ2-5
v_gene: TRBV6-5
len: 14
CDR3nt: TGTGCCAGCAGTTCTACCACAGGGGGAGAGACCCAGTACTTC
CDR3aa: CASSSTTGGETQYF

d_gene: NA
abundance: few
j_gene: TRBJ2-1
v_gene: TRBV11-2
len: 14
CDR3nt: TGTGCCAGCAGCTTAGATCGTCTCCGGAATGAGCAGTTCTTC
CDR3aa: CASSLDRLRNEQFF

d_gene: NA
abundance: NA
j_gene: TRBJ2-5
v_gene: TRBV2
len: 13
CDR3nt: TGTGCCAGCAGTGGGCTTGAGGGAGAGACCCAGTACTTC
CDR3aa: CASSGLEGETQYF

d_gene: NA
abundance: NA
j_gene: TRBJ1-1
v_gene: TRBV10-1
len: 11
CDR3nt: TGCGCCAGCACCCTAGTAACTGAAGCTTTCTTT
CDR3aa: CASTLVTEAFF

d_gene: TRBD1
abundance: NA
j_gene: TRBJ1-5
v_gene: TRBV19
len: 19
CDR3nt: TGTGCCAGTAGTTTAACCGGGACAGGGGGAACTTATAGCAATCAGCCCCAGCATTTT
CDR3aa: CASSLTGTGGTYSNQPQHF

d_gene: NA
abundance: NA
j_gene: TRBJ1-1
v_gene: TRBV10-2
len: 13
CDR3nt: TGCGCCAGCATCGTCCTAGGGGGAACTGAAGCTTTCTTT
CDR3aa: CASIVLGGTEAFF

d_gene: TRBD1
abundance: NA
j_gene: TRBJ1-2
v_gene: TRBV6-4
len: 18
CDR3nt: TGTGCCAGCATTCTGCCCGCTGGTCCGGGACAGGGGGCTTATGGCTACACCTTC
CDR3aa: CASILPAGPGQGAYGYTF

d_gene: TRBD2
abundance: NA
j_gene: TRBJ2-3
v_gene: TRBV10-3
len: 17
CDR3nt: TGTGCCATCAGTGAGAATACTAGCGGGAGGGCCCGGGATACGCAGTATTTT
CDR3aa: CAISENTSGRARDTQYF

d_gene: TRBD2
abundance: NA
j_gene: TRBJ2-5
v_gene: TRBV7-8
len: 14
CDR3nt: TGTGCCAGCAGCTTGACTAGCGGCAAAGAGACCCAGTACTTC
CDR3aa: CASSLTSGKETQYF

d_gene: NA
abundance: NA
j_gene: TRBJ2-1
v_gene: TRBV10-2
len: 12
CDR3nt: TGCGCCAGCCGGGACACCTACAATGAGCAGTTCTTC
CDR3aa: CASRDTYNEQFF

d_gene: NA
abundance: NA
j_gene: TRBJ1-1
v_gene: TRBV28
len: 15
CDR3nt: TGTGCCAGCGGACTTACACCGGGAGGGTACACTGAAGCTTTCTTT
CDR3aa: CASGLTPGGYTEAFF

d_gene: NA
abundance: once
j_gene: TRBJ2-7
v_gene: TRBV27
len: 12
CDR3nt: TGTGCCAGCAGTAGGGGAGGCTACGAGCAGTACTTC
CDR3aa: CASSRGGYEQYF

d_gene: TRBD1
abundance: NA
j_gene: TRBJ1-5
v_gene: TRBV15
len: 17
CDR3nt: TGTGCCACCAGCCCCCCGCCGGGACAGGGTGGAGATCAGCCCCAGCATTTT
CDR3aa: CATSPPPGQGGDQPQHF

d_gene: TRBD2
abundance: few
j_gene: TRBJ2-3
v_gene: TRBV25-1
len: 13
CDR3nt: TGTGCCAGTGGGACTAGCTACACAGATACGCAGTATTTT
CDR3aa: CASGTSYTDTQYF

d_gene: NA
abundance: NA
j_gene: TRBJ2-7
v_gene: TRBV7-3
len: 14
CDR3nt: TGTGCCAGCAGCCCAACAGGGACCCACTACGAGCAGTACTTC
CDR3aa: CASSPTGTHYEQYF

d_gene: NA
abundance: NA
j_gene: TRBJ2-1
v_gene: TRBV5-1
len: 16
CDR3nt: TGCGCCAGCAGCTTGGCTCTAGCGACAGATTACAATGAGCAGTTCTTC
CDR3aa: CASSLALATDYNEQFF

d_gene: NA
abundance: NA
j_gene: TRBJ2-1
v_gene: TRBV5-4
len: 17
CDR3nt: TGTGCCAGCAGCCCCGCGGGACGAGGGTGGGGAAACAATGAGCAGTTCTTC
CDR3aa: CASSPAGRGWGNNEQFF

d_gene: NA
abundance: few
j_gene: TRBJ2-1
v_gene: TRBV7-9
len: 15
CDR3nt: TGTGCCAGCAGCTTGAGCCCTAGCTCCTACAATGAGCAGTTCTTC
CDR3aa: CASSLSPSSYNEQFF

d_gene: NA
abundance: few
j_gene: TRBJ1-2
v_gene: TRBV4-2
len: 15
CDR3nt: TGTGCCAGCAGCCAAGGGGAGCGCTCTAACTATGGCTACACCTTC
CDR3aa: CASSQGERSNYGYTF

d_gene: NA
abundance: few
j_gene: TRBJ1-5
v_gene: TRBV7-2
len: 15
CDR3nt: TGTGCCAGCAGCTTAGGGGTGAGGGAAGCCCAGCCCCAGCATTTT
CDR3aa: CASSLGVREAQPQHF

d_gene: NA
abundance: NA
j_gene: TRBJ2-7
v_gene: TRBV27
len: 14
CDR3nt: TGTGCCAGCAAGGGTAGCCAGCGGCGCTACGAGCAGTACTTC
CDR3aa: CASKGSQRRYEQYF

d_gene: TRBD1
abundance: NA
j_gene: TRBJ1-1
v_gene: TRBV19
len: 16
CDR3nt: TGTGCCAGTAGCCATGGGGGGGACAGGGTCCAAGAAGAAGCTTTCTTT
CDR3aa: CASSHGGDRVQEEAFF

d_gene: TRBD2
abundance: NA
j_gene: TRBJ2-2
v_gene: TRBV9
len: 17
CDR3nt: TGTGCCAGCAGCCCCGGAGCGGGACTCCTGAACACCGGGGAGCTGTTTTTT
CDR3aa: CASSPGAGLLNTGELFF

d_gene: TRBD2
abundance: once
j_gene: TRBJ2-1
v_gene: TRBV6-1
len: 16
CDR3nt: TGTGCCAGCAGTGGGGAACTAGCGGGAGCGGGGGTTGAGCAGTTCTTC
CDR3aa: CASSGELAGAGVEQFF

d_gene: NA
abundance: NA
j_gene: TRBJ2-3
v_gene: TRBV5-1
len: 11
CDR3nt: TGCGCCAGCAGTTTCGGAGATACGCAGTATTTT
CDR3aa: CASSFGDTQYF

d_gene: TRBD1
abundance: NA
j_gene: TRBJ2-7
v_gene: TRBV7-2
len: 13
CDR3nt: TGTGCCAGCAGCACCTGGACAGGGTACGAGCAGTACTTC
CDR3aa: CASSTWTGYEQYF

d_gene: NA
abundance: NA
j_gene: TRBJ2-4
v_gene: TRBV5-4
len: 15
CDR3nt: TGTGCCAGCAGCGCTCAGGGGGCGGGGGAAAACATTCAGTACTTC
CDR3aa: CASSAQGAGENIQYF